These 4 T cell receptor beta chains came from one sample sequenced in a study of cytomegalovirus exposure and HLA in healthy donors. This PCR relied on a set of 60 Vbeta primers and 13 Jbeta primers. Sequencing was performed with immunoSEQ multiplex PCR; in TCRdb, only in-frame clones are kept and a portion is missing. The table shows some 150,000 clones, with almost 85% occurring only once. Sequenced input: PBMCs. The source is a man aged 25 to 40 in good health and CMV-seropositive.

The rearrangement links TRBV2 to TRBJ2-1; 7 bases line up with TRBD2. From germline, CDR1 is SNHLY and CDR2 FYNNEI. This CDR3 is built from 13 residues. With V trimmed by 8 bases and J by 7 bases, 8 bases remained unmatched. As DNA, the CDR3 is TGTGCCAGCTGGCGGGAGAAGCGAAATGAGCAGTTCTTC. This gives the protein CASWREKRNEQFF.

The rearrangement uses TRBV28 and TRBJ1-5; possible D gene TRBD1, 6 bases. CDR3 length: 15 amino acids. Germline V gives CDR1 MDHEN, CDR2 SYDVKM. V was trimmed by 0 bases and J by 4 bases, leaving 10 bases between them. Here the CDR3 DNA reads TGTGCCAGCAGTTTATGGGGGGCTCGTAATCAGCCCCAGCATTTT. Encoded protein: CASSLWGARNQPQHF.

V gene TRBV28 combines with J gene TRBJ2-7; the D gene is possibly TRBD1 (5 bases). The CDR3 sequence is 15 residues long. Germline loops: CDR1 MDHEN, CDR2 SYDVKM. The ends were cut back, 2 bases at V and 4 bases at J, with 15 bases in the middle. The CDR3 region is CASSLIRQSVYEQYF. In DNA, the CDR3 is TGTGCCAGCAGTTTAATCCGACAGTCTGTTTACGAGCAGTACTTC.

This clone was picked up one time. The DNA for the CDR3 is TGTGCCAGCAGTCCCGCTGGCCTAGCGGGCCTCCAAGAGACCCAGTACTTC. Translation: CASSPAGLAGLQETQYF. The chain employs TRBV28 and TRBJ2-5, with TRBD2 matching 8 bases. Germline V gives CDR1 MDHEN, CDR2 SYDVKM. The V and J ends lost 5 bases and 1 base, in that order; junction bases with no gene match: 12. The CDR3 runs to 17 residues.